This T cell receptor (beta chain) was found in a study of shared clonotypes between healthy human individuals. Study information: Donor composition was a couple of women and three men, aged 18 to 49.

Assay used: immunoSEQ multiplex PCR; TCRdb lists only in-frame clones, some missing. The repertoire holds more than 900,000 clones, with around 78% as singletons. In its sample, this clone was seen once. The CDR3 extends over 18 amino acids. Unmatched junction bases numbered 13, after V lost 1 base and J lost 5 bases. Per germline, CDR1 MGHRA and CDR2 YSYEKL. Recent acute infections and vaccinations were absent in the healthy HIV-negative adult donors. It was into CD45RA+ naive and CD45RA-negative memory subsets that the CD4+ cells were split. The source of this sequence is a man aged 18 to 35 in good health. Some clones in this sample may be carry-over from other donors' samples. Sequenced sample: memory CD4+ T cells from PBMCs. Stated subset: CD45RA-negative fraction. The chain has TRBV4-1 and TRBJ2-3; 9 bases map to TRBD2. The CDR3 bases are TGCGCCAGCAGCCAAGTGGGTAGCGGGAGTGTAGGGGGAGATACGCAGTATTTT. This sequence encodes CASSQVGSGSVGGDTQYF.